The present entry profiles one T cell receptor beta chain with its context. Its antigen is unknown. The data derive from a study of chemoradiotherapy in HPV16-positive cancers. Study-wide background: Candidate HPV-specific clones and shared TCR motifs came from a couple of HPV16-positive patients. Study outcomes and limitations: Candidate HPV-specific clones and E7-related TCR motifs grew in tumor during treatment. For HPV16-positive patients, expanding HPV-responsive T cells associated with longer recurrence-free survival. The functional HPV-specific definition rests on just a couple of HPV16-positive patients.

The method was immunoSEQ multiplex PCR; TCRdb's version includes in-frame clones alone and lacks a portion of them. The sample has over 600 clones; approximately 90% are singletons. J gave up 0 bases and V 0 bases, and 5 bases lay outside the gene matches. CDR1 and CDR2 (germline): SGDLS, YYNGEE. This CDR3 has 16 amino acids. The TCR comes from a human donor with HPV-associated anogenital cancer. The sample consisted of tumor tissue, taken from a patient who underwent chemoradiotherapy. The gene calls are TRBV9 and TRBJ2-7; 8 positions match TRBD2. CDR3 coding DNA: TGTGCCAGCAGCGTAGAGCCAGCGGGGGACTCCTACGAGCAGTACTTC. Its translation: CASSVEPAGDSYEQYF. The full variable domain, its missing parts supplied by reference TRBV9 and TRBJ2-7, is DSGVTQTPKHLITATGQRVTLRCSPRSGDLSVYWYQQSLDQGLQFLIQYYNGEERAKGNILERFSAQQFPDLHSELNLSSLELGDSALYFCASSVEPAGDSYEQYFGPGTRLTVT.